The 2 T cell receptor beta chains below come from one sample, sequenced in a study of T cell changes during pregnancy in multiple sclerosis. Profiled with immunoSEQ multiplex PCR; TCRdb holds only in-frame clones, not every one. The table records about 100,000 clones, about 90% of them present only once. Sequenced material: peripheral blood, taken after pregnancy. The receptors originated from a female donor with multiple sclerosis, enrolled in a pregnancy study.

In DNA form, the CDR3 reads TGTGCCAGCAGTGAGTACAGGGAATCAATCGATGATCAGCCCCAGCATTTT. Protein product: CASSEYRESIDDQPQHF. This rearrangement joins TRBV6-1 to TRBJ1-5; D is possibly TRBD1 (6 bases). Trimming pared 3 bases from V and 5 bases from J, leaving 20 bases between. CDR1 and CDR2 (germline): MNHNS, SASEGT. This CDR3 region has 17 residues.

This clone has more than one count but fewer than ten. The V gene is TRBV30, the J gene TRBJ1-1; D may be TRBD1 (6 bases). The CDR3 covers 13 residues. The germline gives CDR1 GTSNPN, CDR2 SVGIG (reference sequence). V was clipped by 4 bases and J by 0 bases, with 9 bases between them. The CDR3 here is CAWKGHMNTEAFF. CDR3 sequence (DNA): TGTGCCTGGAAGGGACATATGAACACTGAAGCTTTCTTT. The variable domain in full, completed from reference TRBV30 and TRBJ1-1, reads SQTIHQWPATLVQPVGSPLSLECTVEGTSNPNLYWYRQAAGRGLQLLFYSVGIGQISSEVPQNLSASRPQDRQFILSSKKLLLSDSGFYLCAWKGHMNTEAFFGQGTRLTVV.